A selection of T cell receptor beta chains follows, all from one sample in a study of OX40 agonist ivuxolimab in advanced cancers. Profiled with immunoSEQ multiplex PCR; TCRdb holds only in-frame clones, not every one. Of around 80,000 clones listed, 70% to 85% are singletons. Source: CD4+ or CD8+ T cells sorted from blood, taken in a trial of the OX40 agonist ivuxolimab. The source of these receptors is an adult with an advanced solid tumor such as melanoma, head and neck, liver or kidney cancer. The CDR3 runs from the conserved cysteine through the conserved F or W. A D gene is named only where the DNA matches it firmly. The listing skips clone size in some rows; elsewhere it reads once, few, many or a size class.

D: .; size: .; V: TRBV6-6; J: TRBJ2-1; CDR3: CASSSLGTSRDEQFF; DNA: TGTGCCAGCAGTTCGCTTGGGACATCGAGGGATGAGCAGTTCTTC
D: .; size: .; V: TRBV2; J: TRBJ2-2; CDR3: CARRDSNTGELFF; DNA: TGTGCCAGAAGGGACTCGAACACCGGGGAGCTGTTTTTT
D: TRBD2; size: .; V: TRBV7-2; J: TRBJ2-5; CDR3: CASSLVSSGFLETQYF; DNA: TGTGCCAGCAGCTTGGTATCTAGCGGCTTTCTCGAGACCCAGTACTTC
D: .; size: .; V: TRBV5-1; J: TRBJ2-5; CDR3: CASSLGAQGQETQYF; DNA: TGCGCCAGCAGCTTGGGGGCACAGGGACAAGAGACCCAGTACTTC
D: .; size: .; V: TRBV6-1; J: TRBJ2-2; CDR3: CAAREQGVNTGELFF; DNA: TGTGCCGCCCGGGAACAGGGAGTCAACACCGGGGAGCTGTTTTTT
D: .; size: .; V: TRBV6-5; J: TRBJ2-2; CDR3: CASNAQGNTGELFF; DNA: TGTGCCAGCAATGCACAGGGGAACACCGGGGAGCTGTTTTTT
D: TRBD2; size: once; V: TRBV7-4; J: TRBJ2-1; CDR3: CASSSPAGGYVNEQFF; DNA: TGTGCCAGCAGCTCCCCAGCGGGAGGTTACGTCAATGAGCAGTTCTTC
D: .; size: .; V: TRBV7-9; J: TRBJ1-1; CDR3: CASSPEWGVVYGEAFF; DNA: TGTGCCAGCAGCCCGGAATGGGGGGTCGTCTATGGTGAAGCTTTCTTT
D: .; size: .; V: TRBV6-5; J: TRBJ2-7; CDR3: CASRSSPYEQYF; DNA: TGTGCCAGCCGTAGTAGCCCCTACGAGCAGTACTTC
D: TRBD1; size: .; V: TRBV19; J: TRBJ2-3; CDR3: CASKAGTGRPTQYF; DNA: TGTGCCAGTAAGGCAGGGACAGGCCGACCTACGCAGTATTTT
D: TRBD1; size: .; V: TRBV7-2; J: TRBJ2-2; CDR3: CASSFGRGYTGELFF; DNA: TGTGCCAGCAGCTTCGGCAGGGGGTACACCGGGGAGCTGTTTTTT
D: .; size: few; V: TRBV9; J: TRBJ2-1; CDR3: CASSVDRGEQFF; DNA: TGTGCCAGCAGCGTAGACAGAGGTGAGCAGTTCTTC
D: .; size: .; V: TRBV6-5; J: TRBJ1-2; CDR3: CASTAGGRKGYTF; DNA: TGTGCCAGCACCGCCGGGGGGCGAAAAGGCTACACCTTC
D: TRBD1; size: .; V: TRBV7-2; J: TRBJ2-2; CDR3: CASSSWTGLNTGELFF; DNA: TGTGCCAGCAGCTCCTGGACAGGCCTTAACACCGGGGAGCTGTTTTTT
D: .; size: few; V: TRBV5-1; J: TRBJ2-7; CDR3: CASSPGPEGYEQYF; DNA: TGCGCCAGCAGCCCGGGTCCCGAGGGTTACGAGCAGTACTTC
D: .; size: .; V: TRBV7-3; J: TRBJ2-1; CDR3: CASSPSRHNEQFF; DNA: TGTGCCAGCAGCCCAAGCCGACACAATGAGCAGTTCTTC
D: .; size: .; V: TRBV7-2; J: TRBJ1-5; CDR3: CASSLGGIGMPQHF; DNA: TGTGCCAGCAGCTTAGGGGGGATTGGTATGCCCCAGCATTTT
D: .; size: .; V: TRBV5-1; J: TRBJ2-1; CDR3: CASSLIQGPYNEQFF; DNA: TGCGCCAGCAGCTTGATCCAAGGGCCATACAATGAGCAGTTCTTC
D: TRBD1; size: .; V: TRBV2; J: TRBJ2-1; CDR3: CASSFQGTEYNEQFF; DNA: TGTGCCAGCAGTTTCCAAGGGACAGAGTACAATGAGCAGTTCTTC
D: .; size: .; V: TRBV7-3; J: TRBJ2-1; CDR3: CASSLAAGLGNEQFF; DNA: TGTGCCAGCAGCTTGGCGGCAGGCCTTGGCAATGAGCAGTTCTTC
D: .; size: .; V: TRBV2; J: TRBJ1-1; CDR3: CASSENGRHGPEAFF; DNA: TGTGCCAGCAGTGAAAACGGGCGACACGGCCCCGAAGCTTTCTTT
D: .; size: .; V: TRBV30; J: TRBJ1-2; CDR3: CAWAYGGGYGYTF; DNA: TGTGCCTGGGCCTACGGGGGTGGCTATGGCTACACCTTC
D: .; size: .; V: TRBV23-1; J: TRBJ2-3; CDR3: CASSLRLVVETSTDTQYF; DNA: TGCGCCAGCAGTCTAAGACTCGTGGTCGAGACTAGCACAGATACGCAGTATTTT
D: .; size: .; V: TRBV5-1; J: TRBJ2-7; CDR3: CASSLEGIPKDEQYF; DNA: TGCGCCAGCAGCTTGGAGGGGATCCCCAAGGACGAGCAGTACTTC
D: TRBD1; size: .; V: TRBV11-3; J: TRBJ2-7; CDR3: CASRPVGQGGEQYF; DNA: TGTGCCAGCAGACCCGTCGGACAGGGGGGCGAGCAGTACTTC
D: .; size: .; V: TRBV5-6; J: TRBJ2-7; CDR3: CASSLEGGRYEQYF; DNA: TGTGCCAGCAGCTTAGAGGGAGGCCGCTACGAGCAGTACTTC
D: TRBD1; size: .; V: TRBV7-6; J: TRBJ2-5; CDR3: CASRAGTGTETQYF; DNA: TGTGCCAGCAGAGCCGGGACAGGTACGGAGACCCAGTACTTC
D: TRBD1; size: .; V: TRBV14; J: TRBJ2-1; CDR3: CASSRHRGGNEQFF; DNA: TGTGCCAGCAGCCGACACAGGGGCGGAAATGAGCAGTTCTTC
D: .; size: .; V: TRBV27; J: TRBJ1-5; CDR3: CASDRGYSNQPQHF; DNA: TGTGCCAGTGACAGAGGGTACAGCAATCAGCCCCAGCATTTT
D: .; size: .; V: TRBV5-6; J: TRBJ2-5; CDR3: CASSLRIFGGQETQYF; DNA: TGTGCCAGCAGCTTGAGGATTTTTGGGGGGCAAGAGACCCAGTACTTC
D: TRBD1; size: once; V: TRBV4-1; J: TRBJ2-5; CDR3: CASSRYLPTGTGGGETQYF; DNA: TGCGCCAGCAGCCGTTATTTGCCGACCGGGACAGGGGGCGGGGAGACCCAGTACTTC
D: .; size: .; V: TRBV6-4; J: TRBJ2-1; CDR3: CASMEGGYNEQFF; DNA: TGTGCCAGCATGGAGGGTGGATACAATGAGCAGTTCTTC
D: .; size: .; V: TRBV27; J: TRBJ2-2; CDR3: CASSLLSTGELFF; DNA: TGTGCCAGCAGTTTACTGAGCACCGGGGAGCTGTTTTTT
D: TRBD1; size: few; V: TRBV29-1; J: TRBJ2-2; CDR3: CSVGTGGFTGELFF; DNA: TGCAGCGTTGGGACAGGGGGTTTCACCGGGGAGCTGTTTTTT
D: .; size: .; V: TRBV18; J: TRBJ1-1; CDR3: CASSPRPTSEAFF; DNA: TGTGCCAGCTCACCACGCCCCACGTCGGAAGCTTTCTTT
D: .; size: .; V: TRBV13; J: TRBJ2-5; CDR3: CASSFPIRGRQETQYF; DNA: TGTGCCAGCAGCTTTCCAATCCGGGGACGACAAGAGACCCAGTACTTC
D: .; size: once; V: TRBV18; J: TRBJ2-7; CDR3: CASSPGGRGEQYF; DNA: TGTGCCAGCTCACCGGGGGGGCGAGGGGAGCAGTACTTC
D: TRBD1; size: .; V: TRBV6-1; J: TRBJ1-4; CDR3: CASSPRGTNEKLFF; DNA: TGTGCCAGCAGTCCCAGGGGGACTAATGAAAAACTGTTTTTT
D: .; size: .; V: TRBV28; J: TRBJ1-2; CDR3: CALKPSAPFYGYTF; DNA: TGTGCTCTTAAGCCGTCGGCCCCATTCTATGGCTACACCTTC
D: .; size: .; V: TRBV7-2; J: TRBJ2-1; CDR3: CASSLNTNEQFF; DNA: TGTGCCAGCAGCCTAAATACAAATGAGCAGTTCTTC
D: .; size: .; V: TRBV10-2; J: TRBJ2-7; CDR3: CASSQRSAYEQYF; DNA: TGCGCCAGCAGTCAACGATCTGCCTACGAGCAGTACTTC
D: TRBD2; size: .; V: TRBV30; J: TRBJ2-1; CDR3: CAWSVGLAGGYYNEQFF; DNA: TGTGCCTGGAGTGTAGGGCTAGCGGGGGGCTACTACAATGAGCAGTTCTTC
D: TRBD1; size: .; V: TRBV14; J: TRBJ2-5; CDR3: CASSQGGTGLAETQYF; DNA: TGTGCCAGCAGCCAAGGGGGGACAGGGTTGGCAGAGACCCAGTACTTC
D: TRBD1; size: .; V: TRBV2; J: TRBJ2-3; CDR3: CASSDGQGATDTQYF; DNA: TGTGCCAGCAGTGATGGCCAGGGGGCCACAGATACGCAGTATTTT
D: .; size: .; V: TRBV30; J: TRBJ1-5; CDR3: CAWSVAGGRQPQHF; DNA: TGTGCCTGGAGTGTAGCCGGGGGCAGGCAGCCCCAGCATTTT
D: TRBD1; size: .; V: TRBV11-3; J: TRBJ2-4; CDR3: CASSSGGVLNIQYF; DNA: TGTGCCAGCAGCTCAGGGGGCGTTTTGAACATTCAGTACTTC
D: .; size: once; V: TRBV14; J: TRBJ2-3; CDR3: CASSRTRQDTQYF; DNA: TGTGCCAGCAGTCGAACAAGGCAAGATACGCAGTATTTT
D: .; size: .; V: TRBV30; J: TRBJ2-3; CDR3: CAWKDSRQRSTDTQYF; DNA: TGTGCCTGGAAGGATTCGCGCCAGAGGAGCACAGATACGCAGTATTTT